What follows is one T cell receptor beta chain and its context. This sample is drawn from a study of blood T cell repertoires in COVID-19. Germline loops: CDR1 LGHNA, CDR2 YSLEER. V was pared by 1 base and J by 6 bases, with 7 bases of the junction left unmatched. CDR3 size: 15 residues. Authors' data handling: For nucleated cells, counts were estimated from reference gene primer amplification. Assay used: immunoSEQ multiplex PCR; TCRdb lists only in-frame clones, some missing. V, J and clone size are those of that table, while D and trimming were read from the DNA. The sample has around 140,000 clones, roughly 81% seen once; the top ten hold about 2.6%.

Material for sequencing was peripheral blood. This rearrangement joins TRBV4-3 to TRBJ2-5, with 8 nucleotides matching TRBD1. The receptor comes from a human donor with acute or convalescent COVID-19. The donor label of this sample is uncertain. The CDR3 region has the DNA TGCGCCAGCAGCCAAGTTCAGGGGGCTGGAAAGACCCAGTACTTC. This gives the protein CASSQVQGAGKTQYF.